A single sample gave rise to the 29 T cell receptor beta chains below, sequenced in a study of CD8 T cells in Susac syndrome. When the RNA was reverse transcribed, random hexamers were used with an input of roughly 0.45 to 1 ug. TCRdb redid the calling of the immunoSEQ multiplex PCR reads with MiXCR, one entry per CDR3 protein. The sample lists hundreds of thousands of distinct CDR3 sequences; about 96% were seen once. The sequenced sample was CD4+ T cells from PBMCs. These receptors were obtained from a human donor with Susac syndrome.

CDR3 nucleotides: TGTGCCTGGAGTACGGGACAGGGGAGCAATCAGCCCCAGCATTTT. Translation: CAWSTGQGSNQPQHF. The chain employs TRBV30 and TRBJ1-5; 10 bases line up with TRBD1. CDR3 length: 15 amino acids. In germline, CDR1 is GTSNPN, CDR2 SVGIG (reference sequence). The junction had 2 bases not matched to a gene; V was cut back by 2 bases and J by 1 base. Complete variable domain (other parts from reference TRBV30 and TRBJ1-5): SQTIHQWPATLVQPVGSPLSLECTVEGTSNPNLYWYRQAAGRGLQLLFYSVGIGQISSEVPQNLSASRPQDRQFILSSKKLLLSDSGFYLCAWSTGQGSNQPQHFGDGTRLSIL.

The chain has TRBV29-1 and TRBJ2-2, with 12 bases identical to TRBD2. The V gene's germline CDR1 is SQVTM and CDR2 ANQGSEA. This CDR3 is built from 18 residues. Unmatched junction bases numbered 12, after V lost 7 bases and J lost 0 bases. The CDR3 loop is CSARSVGTSGPNTGELFF. The DNA for the CDR3 is TGCAGCGCCCGATCGGTCGGGACTAGCGGGCCGAACACCGGGGAGCTGTTTTTT.

The V and J genes are TRBV6-5 and TRBJ2-2; D not resolved. V was trimmed by 7 bases and J by 2 bases, leaving 11 bases between them. The CDR3 consists of 14 residues. Germline CDR1 and CDR2: MNHEY and SVGAGI. The CDR3 loop reads CASTRTQNTGELFF. CDR3 sequence (DNA): TGTGCCAGCACCCGCACACAAAACACCGGGGAGCTGTTTTTT.

The CDR3 coding sequence is TGTGCCACCAGTGATTTCGGCGGACTAGCGACCGGTACGCAGTATTTT. Translation gives CATSDFGGLATGTQYF. The chain carries TRBV24-1 and TRBJ2-3, with TRBD2 matching 9 bases. The germline V gene encodes CDR1 KGHDR and CDR2 SFDVKD. Trimming at V came to 1 base and at J to 8 bases, leaving 9 bases not matched to a gene. This CDR3 spans 16 amino acids.

The rearrangement links TRBV28 to TRBJ2-7; the D is unclear. The CDR3 runs to 11 residues. The ends were cut back, 8 bases at V and 7 bases at J, with 12 bases in the middle. Germline values: CDR1 MDHEN, CDR2 SYDVKM. The chain's CDR3 is CASCSRWEQYF. Here the CDR3 DNA reads TGTGCCAGCTGTTCCCGATGGGAGCAGTACTTC.

The V gene is TRBV29-1, the J gene TRBJ1-1; the match to TRBD1 covers 7 bases. The J segment lost 4 bases and the V segment lost 7 bases, leaving 3 bases of the junction unmatched. Germline V gene data show CDR1 as SQVTM and CDR2 as ANQGSEA. CDR3 length: 11 amino acids. Here the CDR3 DNA reads TGCAGCGGCAACAGGGGCACTGAAGCTTTCTTT. Its protein is CSGNRGTEAFF. The full variable domain, completed using reference TRBV29-1 and TRBJ1-1, is SAVISQKPSRDICQRGTSLTIQCQVDSQVTMMFWYRQQPGQSLTLIATANQGSEATYESGFVIDKFPISRPNLTFSTLTVSNMSPEDSSIYLCSGNRGTEAFFGQGTRLTVV.

The chain uses TRBV20-1 and TRBJ2-7; D perhaps matches TRBD1 (5 bases). Germline-derived CDR1 and CDR2 are DFQATT and SNEGSKA (reference sequence). Trimming stripped 3 bases from V and 6 bases from J, with 18 bases between. This CDR3 is built from 14 residues. CDR3 in amino acids: CSASSVGQGGEQYF. The CDR3 nucleotides are TGCAGTGCTAGCTCGGTCGGCCAGGGCGGCGAGCAGTACTTC.

This chain connects TRBV19 to TRBJ1-2; 9 nucleotides line up with TRBD1. Unmatched junction bases numbered 22, after V lost 6 bases and J lost 8 bases. CDR1 LNHDA and CDR2 SQIVND come from the germline V gene (reference sequence). CDR3 length: 18 residues. The CDR3 reads CASSFRNGTGRNNRGYTF. The CDR3 DNA reads TGTGCCAGTAGCTTCCGCAATGGGACAGGGCGTAATAATAGGGGCTACACCTTC.

In DNA, the CDR3 is TGTGCCAGCAGCTTAACTGGGGCAGGCTCCTACTCCTACGAGCAGTACTTC. This encodes CASSLTGAGSYSYEQYF. The gene calls are TRBV7-3 and TRBJ2-7; a weak D match, TRBD1 (5 bases). The germline CDR1 and CDR2 sequences are SGHTA and FQGTGA. The CDR3 is 17 residues long. V shed 0 bases and J shed 0 bases, with 15 bases lying between them.

V and J are TRBV19 and TRBJ2-1; D gene unclear. Per the germline V gene, CDR1 is LNHDA and CDR2 is SQIVND (reference sequence). The CDR3 has 17 amino acids. The V and J ends lost 3 bases and 1 base respectively, with 16 bases between them. CDR3 DNA sequence: TGTGCCAGTAGTATGGGTAAGACGGACGCTTCCTACAATGAGCAGTTCTTC. Its translation is CASSMGKTDASYNEQFF.

The V gene is TRBV29-1, the J gene TRBJ2-7; 9 nucleotides line up with TRBD1. After removal of 3 bases from V and 7 bases from J, the junction contained 4 bases not matched to a gene. Germline V gene data show CDR1 as SQVTM and CDR2 as ANQGSEA. CDR3 length: 12 amino acids. This CDR3 reads CSVDVTGGEQYF. As DNA, the CDR3 is TGCAGCGTTGATGTGACAGGGGGAGAGCAGTACTTC.

The V and J genes are TRBV29-1 and TRBJ2-3; D not certain. The CDR3 is made up of 14 amino acids. V was pared by 0 bases and J by 0 bases, with 7 bases between. Germline CDR1 SQVTM, CDR2 ANQGSEA. The CDR3 nucleotides read TGCAGCGTTGAAGATTCCCTGAGCACAGATACGCAGTATTTT. This codes for CSVEDSLSTDTQYF.

This chain links TRBV20-1 with TRBJ2-1; D is ambiguous. Per the germline V gene, CDR1 is DFQATT and CDR2 is SNEGSKA (reference sequence). CDR3 length equals 14 residues. V lost 3 bases to trimming and J lost 8 bases, with 17 bases between them. The CDR3 sequence is CSARNFVHRDEQFF. In DNA form, the CDR3 reads TGCAGTGCTAGGAATTTCGTCCACCGGGATGAGCAGTTCTTC.

The chain has TRBV2 and TRBJ2-3; D possibly corresponds to TRBD1 (6 bases). With 5 bases removed from V and 0 bases from J, the gap between germline ends came to 12 bases. Germline V CDR1 and CDR2: SNHLY, FYNNEI. The CDR3 contains 15 residues. CDR3 nucleotides: TGTGCCAGCAGTCCTCTGACAGGAAGCACAGATACGCAGTATTTT. Translating it yields CASSPLTGSTDTQYF.

This rearrangement joins TRBV9 to TRBJ2-3; D is ambiguous. V gave up 4 bases and J gave up 6 bases, with 12 bases separating them. CDR1 and CDR2 (germline): SGDLS, YYNGEE. CDR3 length: 13 residues. The CDR3 nucleotides are TGTGCCAGCAGCCCGCGGTTCGTTGATACGCAGTATTTT. This sequence encodes CASSPRFVDTQYF.

This chain joins TRBV12-5 and TRBJ1-1, with D possibly TRBD1 on 5 matching bases. The germline CDR1 and CDR2 sequences are LGHNT and FRNRAP. V shed 6 bases and J shed 2 bases, with 13 bases lying between them. The CDR3 extends over 14 amino acids. The CDR3 loop is CASGQTAKNTEAFF. CDR3 DNA sequence: TGTGCTAGTGGACAGACAGCGAAAAACACTGAAGCTTTCTTT. Drawing the rest from reference TRBV12-5 and TRBJ1-1, the complete variable domain is DARVTQTPRHKVTEMGQEVTMRCQPILGHNTVFWYRQTMMQGLELLAYFRNRAPLDDSGMPKDRFSAEMPDATLATLKIQPSEPRDSAVYFCASGQTAKNTEAFFGQGTRLTVV.

This chain connects TRBV15 to TRBJ1-4, with D uncertain. The CDR3 is 13 amino acids. The V end lost 5 bases, the J end lost 8 bases, and 12 bases lay between the germline ends. Germline V CDR1 and CDR2: LNHNV, YYDKDF (reference sequence). In DNA form, the CDR3 reads TGTGCCACCAGCCAGAGGTTTAGGGAAAAACTGTTTTTT. It encodes CATSQRFREKLFF.

The chain employs TRBV3-1 and TRBJ2-7; D is perhaps TRBD1 (6 bases). The germline gives CDR1 LGHDT, CDR2 YNNKEL (reference sequence). V was pared by 3 bases and J by 4 bases, with 16 bases between. The CDR3 length is 15 residues. CDR3 DNA: TGTGCCAGCAGCCAGACAGGTGGCCCAGGGTACGAGCAGTACTTC. Amino acid sequence: CASSQTGGPGYEQYF.

The V gene is TRBV30, the J gene TRBJ2-7, with TRBD1 identical over 11 bases. Germline CDR1 is GTSNPN and CDR2 is SVGIG (reference sequence). The CDR3 is 14 residues long. The V gene end was trimmed by 0 bases and the J gene end by 6 bases; junction bases not matched to a gene: 4. CDR3 in amino acids: CAWSVGQGAGEQYF. As DNA, the CDR3 is TGTGCCTGGAGTGTTGGACAGGGGGCAGGCGAGCAGTACTTC.

This clonotype was found once. This rearrangement joins TRBV18 to TRBJ2-1; D possibly matches TRBD1 or TRBD2 (5 bases each). V lost 3 bases to trimming and J lost 7 bases, with 13 bases between them. Germline values: CDR1 KGHSH, CDR2 LQKENI. The CDR3 is 14 residues long. In DNA, the CDR3 is TGTGCCAGCTCACCGACCGGGACGAGGAATGAGCAGTTCTTC. As protein: CASSPTGTRNEQFF. Combining the CDR3 with reference TRBV18 and TRBJ2-1 gives the whole variable domain NAGVMQNPRHLVRRRGQEARLRCSPMKGHSHVYWYRQLPEEGLKFMVYLQKENIIDESGMPKERFSAEFPKEGPSILRIQQVVRGDSAAYFCASSPTGTRNEQFFGPGTRLTVL.

This clonotype was seen a handful of times. This sequence joins TRBV18 and TRBJ1-1; perhaps TRBD1 as D (6 bases). CDR1 and CDR2 (germline): KGHSH, LQKENI. The CDR3 is 14 amino acids. Trimming pared 3 bases from V and 3 bases from J, leaving 11 bases between. The CDR3 loop reads CASSPTGADTEAFF. Written as DNA, the CDR3 is TGTGCCAGCTCACCGACAGGAGCAGACACTGAAGCTTTCTTT.

This clonotype was seen just once. This chain joins TRBV28 and TRBJ2-5; TRBD1 is a possible D gene (7 bases). CDR3 size: 15 residues. Per germline, CDR1 MDHEN and CDR2 SYDVKM. V was pared by 3 bases and J by 3 bases, with 14 bases between. CDR3 sequence reads: CASSLGQGGEETQYF. CDR3 DNA: TGTGCCAGCAGTTTGGGGCAGGGGGGAGAAGAGACCCAGTACTTC.

The rearrangement uses TRBV4-1 and TRBJ1-2; D uncertain. Germline loops: CDR1 MGHRA, CDR2 YSYEKL. V lost 2 bases, J lost 3 bases, and 7 bases lay in between. The CDR3 covers 13 residues. CDR3 bases: TGCGCCAGCAGCCAACCGGGAGACTATGGCTACACCTTC. Its protein product is CASSQPGDYGYTF.

V and J are TRBV5-6 and TRBJ1-2, with D uncertain. The germline gives CDR1 SGHDT, CDR2 YYEEEE. The CDR3 consists of 13 residues. Deletions cut 2 bases from V and 5 bases from J, with 10 bases between. CDR3 DNA sequence: TGTGCCAGCAGCTTTGGTGATAAGTATGGCTACACCTTC. Protein sequence: CASSFGDKYGYTF. Supplemented by reference TRBV5-6 and TRBJ1-2, the full variable domain reads DAGVTQSPTHLIKTRGQQVTLRCSPKSGHDTVSWYQQALGQGPQFIFQYYEEEERQRGNFPDRFSGHQFPNYSSELNVNALLLGDSALYLCASSFGDKYGYTFGSGTRLTVV.

The rearrangement links TRBV29-1 to TRBJ1-2, with TRBD1 identical over 8 bases. CDR1 is SQVTM and CDR2 is ANQGSEA in the germline V gene. CDR3 length: 14 residues. V was pared by 8 bases and J by 8 bases, with 16 bases of the junction left unmatched. The CDR3, as DNA: TGCAGCACCGGGGGACAGGAAGGCGTGGGCGGCTACACCTTC. It translates to CSTGGQEGVGGYTF. Full variable domain (remainder filled in from reference TRBV29-1 and TRBJ1-2): SAVISQKPSRDICQRGTSLTIQCQVDSQVTMMFWYRQQPGQSLTLIATANQGSEATYESGFVIDKFPISRPNLTFSTLTVSNMSPEDSSIYLCSTGGQEGVGGYTFGSGTRLTVV.

The V gene is TRBV9, the J gene TRBJ2-3; D unclear. This CDR3 spans 18 amino acids. Trimming shortened V by 0 bases and J by 0 bases, and 17 bases separated the two germline ends. In germline, CDR1 is SGDLS, CDR2 YYNGEE. The CDR3 reads CASSVASFLGGSTDTQYF. The CDR3 DNA sequence: TGTGCCAGCAGCGTAGCTTCGTTTCTGGGCGGAAGCACAGATACGCAGTATTTT.

Concerning this clonotype: The germline gene is not matched at one end of the junction; a read error may be the cause. This chain links TRBV2 with TRBJ2-6, with D possibly being TRBD1 (5 bases). CDR1 is SNHLY and CDR2 is FYNNEI in the germline V gene. This CDR3 contains 16 residues. In nucleotides, the CDR3 is TGTGCCAGCAGCGAAGTTGGGGCCCCTGGGGCCAACGTCCTGACTTTC. It is translated as CASSEVGAPGANVLTF. Drawing the rest from reference TRBV2 and TRBJ2-6, the complete variable domain is EPEVTQTPSHQVTQMGQEVILRCVPISNHLYFYWYRQILGQKVEFLVSFYNNEISEKSEIFDDQFSVERPDGSNFTLKIRSTKLEDSAMYFCASSEVGAPGANVLTFGAGSRLTVL.

This chain links TRBV2 with TRBJ2-5; D gene ambiguous. V lost 5 bases, J lost 5 bases, and 15 bases lay in between. Looked up from germline, CDR1 is SNHLY and CDR2 is FYNNEI. The CDR3 loop spans 14 amino acids. In nucleotides, the CDR3 is TGTGCCAGCAGTCCAGGACCGCGTCGGGAGACCCAGTACTTC. Translated: CASSPGPRRETQYF.

The chain is built from TRBV7-9 and TRBJ1-5; TRBD1 matches at 9 bases. Germline V CDR1 and CDR2: SEHNR, FQNEAQ (reference sequence). Trimming cost V 8 bases and J 2 bases; bases outside gene matches: 13. The CDR3 has 17 residues. CDR3 in DNA: TGTGCCAGCGCTCGGGGACAGGGCCCGGGAGGCAATCAGCCCCAGCATTTT. Protein: CASARGQGPGGNQPQHF.